This T cell receptor beta chain emerged from a study of T cells in Graves' hyperthyroidism and ophthalmopathy. Study as a whole: Peripheral blood was secured at the point of initial diagnosis, before any treatment.

The TCR beta CDR3 regions underwent amplification using RNA transcripts as the source. RT-PCR in the first round (using the HTBI primer set) targeted the TCR CDR3. TCRdb recomputed calls from the multiplex PCR reads with MiXCR, one row per CDR3 protein. The table records around 350,000 distinct CDR3 sequences, under 15% of them present only once. This clonotype was detected only once. Its antigen is not identified. CDR3 size: 14 residues. CDR1 and CDR2 from the germline V gene are SNHLY and FYNNEI. Patients counted as stable if ophthalmopathy did not develop within 18 months. Whole-study results and caveats: A median approximately 6.8 months before onset, the model predicted ophthalmopathy. Most thyroid-expanded clonotypes above 0.001 were also found in blood.

The gene calls are TRBV2 and TRBJ1-2; D gene unclear. The TCR was taken from a woman aged 18-29 years with Graves' hyperthyroidism. Sequences were obtained from blood. The CDR3 spells CTGSEETAVYGYTF. Written as DNA, the CDR3 is TGTACCGGCAGTGAGGAGACGGCCGTCTATGGCTACACCTTC.